Listed here are 22 T cell receptor beta chains from one sample, sequenced in a study of cytomegalovirus exposure and HLA in healthy donors. The PCR used 60 Vbeta and 13 Jbeta primers. Measured with immunoSEQ multiplex PCR; TCRdb has only the in-frame clones, and not every one. This sample's clone table lists some 120,000 clones. Sequencing input: PBMCs. These receptor sequences come from a man between 18 and 29 years old in good health and CMV-seronegative.

This chain links TRBV19 with TRBJ2-7; no definite D call. This CDR3 is 11 amino acids long. The germline V and J ends were trimmed by 3 bases and 5 bases, with 5 bases remaining between them. Germline CDR1 reads LNHDA; CDR2 reads SQIVND (reference sequence). The CDR3 DNA reads as TGTGCCAGTAGTATCTTTGACGAGCAGTACTTC. This gives the protein CASSIFDEQYF.

The gene calls are TRBV28 and TRBJ1-2; 8 nucleotides line up with TRBD1. The trim removed 10 bases at V and 8 bases at J, leaving 12 bases unmatched. This CDR3 has 13 amino acids. Germline CDR1 and CDR2: MDHEN and SYDVKM. CDR3 sequence (DNA): TGTGCCACCCTCGTACGGACAGGGATCGGCTACACCTTC. Translation: CATLVRTGIGYTF.

The chain is built from TRBV4-2 and TRBJ2-7; TRBD1 matches 9 bases. V trimming: 0 bases; J trimming: 6 bases; junction bases outside the gene matches: 9. This CDR3 contains 16 residues. Germline-derived CDR1 and CDR2 are LGHNA and YNFKEQ. CDR3 loop: CASSQEGGTGPGEQYF. For the CDR3, the DNA is TGTGCCAGCAGCCAAGAAGGGGGGACAGGGCCTGGCGAGCAGTACTTC.

The chain carries TRBV7-2 and TRBJ2-7; 7 bases align to TRBD2. This CDR3 has 17 residues. In germline, CDR1 is SGHTA, CDR2 FQGNSA. J was trimmed by 4 bases and V by 1 base; bases with no gene match: 13. The CDR3 sequence: CASSLVPGGTMTYEQYF. The CDR3 coding sequence is TGTGCCAGCAGCTTAGTACCGGGAGGCACCATGACGTACGAGCAGTACTTC.

For the CDR3, the DNA is TGTGCCAGCAGCGACAGGGGGGCTAATGAAAAACTGTTTTTT. Its protein is CASSDRGANEKLFF. The V gene is TRBV7-9, the J gene TRBJ1-4; TRBD1 matches at 9 bases. The germline CDR1 and CDR2 sequences are SEHNR and FQNEAQ (reference sequence). There are 14 residues in the CDR3. With V trimmed by 5 bases and J by 3 bases, 1 base remained unmatched.

The chain recombines TRBV27 with TRBJ2-3; 10 positions match TRBD1. Germline CDR1 is MNHEY and CDR2 is SMNVEV (reference sequence). CDR3 length: 13 residues. V lost 6 bases, J lost 4 bases, and 1 base stayed unmatched. In DNA, the CDR3 is TGTGCCAGCAGGACAGGGGGCGCAGATACGCAGTATTTT. It codes for CASRTGGADTQYF.

The chain joins TRBV2 to TRBJ2-3; 10 nucleotides match TRBD2. Losses at the gene ends were 4 bases for V and 5 bases for J; bases not matched to a gene: 9. The CDR3 has 16 residues. The germline V gene has CDR1 SNHLY and CDR2 FYNNEI. The CDR3 is CASSVGLAGVEDTQYF. The CDR3 coding sequence is TGTGCCAGCAGTGTTGGGCTAGCGGGAGTGGAAGATACGCAGTATTTT.

The chain combines TRBV30 with TRBJ2-7; 7 bases map to TRBD1. Germline CDR1 is GTSNPN and CDR2 is SVGIG (reference sequence). With 5 bases clipped from V and 2 bases from J, the junction kept 12 bases outside the gene matches. The length of the CDR3 is 15 residues. CDR3 bases: TGTGCCTGGGGCCAATGGCAGGGGGTCCCCTACGAGCAGTACTTC. Residues: CAWGQWQGVPYEQYF.

The chain links TRBV18 to TRBJ1-1; D is perhaps TRBD1 (6 bases). V was trimmed by 3 bases and J by 2 bases, leaving 10 bases between them. This CDR3 is 14 amino acids long. CDR1 is KGHSH, CDR2 LQKENI, per germline. CDR3: CASSPDRDNTEAFF. The CDR3 DNA is TGTGCCAGCTCACCGGACAGAGATAACACTGAAGCTTTCTTT.

The V gene is TRBV11-1, the J gene TRBJ2-5, with 8 bases matching TRBD1. CDR3 length equals 16 residues. Trimming cost V 4 bases and J 5 bases; bases outside gene matches: 12. The germline V gene encodes CDR1 SGHAT and CDR2 FQDESV (reference sequence). Written as DNA, the CDR3 is TGTGCCAGCAGCTCCTTGACAGGGGACCACGGGGAGACCCAGTACTTC. The encoded protein is CASSSLTGDHGETQYF.

V gene TRBV6-5 combines with J gene TRBJ1-1; unclear D gene. There are 15 residues in the CDR3. CDR1 MNHEY and CDR2 SVGAGI come from the germline V gene. V was shortened by 0 bases and J by 8 bases, with 16 bases between the two germline ends. As DNA, the CDR3 is TGTGCCAGCAGTTACTCGAGTCGGATGGGCAGGGAAGCTTTCTTT. It yields the protein CASSYSSRMGREAFF.

The chain uses TRBV18 and TRBJ1-5; 7 bases line up with TRBD1. The CDR3 runs 17 residues. The V segment lost 1 base and the J segment 3 bases; nucleotides outside the gene matches: 9. Germline V gene sequence: CDR1 KGHSH, CDR2 LQKENI. The DNA of the CDR3 is TGTGCCAGCTCACCACGCCCAGGGGGACAGCTCAATCAGCCCCAGCATTTT. Protein: CASSPRPGGQLNQPQHF.

The rearrangement links TRBV5-1 to TRBJ2-5, with D maybe TRBD2 (8 bases). Germline V gives CDR1 SGHRS, CDR2 YFSETQ. V was clipped by 4 bases and J by 11 bases, with 24 bases between them. The CDR3 extends over 15 amino acids. The chain's CDR3 is CASSPGGDRVIGQYF. CDR3 coding DNA: TGCGCCAGCAGCCCGGGGGGGGACAGAGTAATAGGGCAGTACTTC.

V gene TRBV6-5 combines with J gene TRBJ1-5, with 8 positions matching TRBD1. The junction had 10 bases not matched to a gene; V was cut back by 2 bases and J by 10 bases. CDR3 size: 15 residues. The germline V gene has CDR1 MNHEY and CDR2 SVGAGI. CDR3 sequence (DNA): TGTGCCAGCAGTTACACGGCGACAGGGACAGGACCCCAGCATTTT. This translates into CASSYTATGTGPQHF.

The chain is built from TRBV5-1 and TRBJ1-5; D not resolved. Looked up from germline, CDR1 is SGHRS and CDR2 is YFSETQ. With 7 bases removed from V and 4 bases from J, the gap between germline ends came to 12 bases. The CDR3 consists of 13 residues. The CDR3 protein is CASSTFSNQPQHF. The DNA of the CDR3 is TGCGCCAGCTCCACTTTTTCTAATCAGCCCCAGCATTTT.

This sequence joins TRBV5-1 and TRBJ2-1; D might be TRBD2 (6 bases). Germline V gene lookup returns CDR1 SGHRS and CDR2 YFSETQ. The CDR3 is made up of 15 amino acids. V lost 3 bases and J lost 2, with 12 bases in between. The CDR3 loop reads CASSSGWGAYNEQFF. The CDR3 DNA sequence: TGCGCCAGCAGCTCGGGGTGGGGGGCCTACAATGAGCAGTTCTTC. The whole variable domain, remainder taken from reference TRBV5-1 and TRBJ2-1, is KAGVTQTPRYLIKTRGQQVTLSCSPISGHRSVSWYQQTPGQGLQFLFEYFSETQRNKGNFPGRFSGRQFSNSRSEMNVSTLELGDSALYLCASSSGWGAYNEQFFGPGTRLTVL.

The gene calls are TRBV27 and TRBJ1-6, with 9 positions matching TRBD1. V lost 4 bases, J lost 7 bases, and 11 bases stayed unmatched. This CDR3 has 17 residues. The germline CDR1 and CDR2 sequences are MNHEY and SMNVEV (reference sequence). The CDR3 region is CASSSSPGQGRNSPLHF. The CDR3 DNA follows: TGTGCCAGCAGTTCCTCCCCGGGACAGGGAAGGAATTCACCCCTCCACTTT.

The chain employs TRBV27 and TRBJ1-1, with TRBD1 matching 7 bases. This CDR3 contains 15 residues. V was clipped by 6 bases and J by 1 base; unmatched bases: 8. Per germline, CDR1 MNHEY and CDR2 SMNVEV (reference sequence). CDR3 DNA: TGTGCCAGCAGGGGCGAAGGGGACAGGAACACTGAAGCTTTCTTT. Its translation: CASRGEGDRNTEAFF.

The V call is TRBV5-6, the J call TRBJ2-7; the D is unclear. This CDR3 is built from 15 residues. Trimming left V 3 bases short and J 3 bases short, with 16 bases between. Germline-derived CDR1 and CDR2 are SGHDT and YYEEEE. CDR3 DNA: TGTGCCAGCAGCTATGACTCCCTGCTCGGCTACGAGCAGTACTTC. Its translation is CASSYDSLLGYEQYF.

The chain couples TRBV5-4 to TRBJ1-4; the match to TRBD1 covers 7 bases. Trimming cost V 4 bases and J 4 bases; bases outside gene matches: 7. The germline gives CDR1 SGHNT, CDR2 YYREEE (reference sequence). CDR3 length: 15 residues. Written as DNA, the CDR3 is TGTGCCAGCAGCGAAGGGACAGACTATAATGAAAAACTGTTTTTT. Translating it yields CASSEGTDYNEKLFF.

The chain couples TRBV6-1 to TRBJ2-6; 8 nucleotides match TRBD1. Per germline, CDR1 MNHNS and CDR2 SASEGT. The V and J ends lost 9 bases and 2 bases, in that order; junction bases with no gene match: 6. This CDR3 contains 15 residues. The CDR3 bases are TGTGCCAGTATCCAGGGGGCGGCTGGGGCCAACGTCCTGACTTTC. Residues: CASIQGAAGANVLTF.

The chain couples TRBV7-9 to TRBJ2-2, with 7 bases fitting TRBD2. The J segment lost 1 base and the V segment lost 5 bases, leaving 7 bases of the junction unmatched. This CDR3 has 16 amino acids. Germline lookup yields CDR1 SEHNR and CDR2 FQNEAQ (reference sequence). The CDR3: CASSPGIAGNTGELFF. In DNA form, the CDR3 reads TGTGCCAGCAGCCCTGGTATAGCGGGGAACACCGGGGAGCTGTTTTTT. Filled out from reference TRBV7-9 and TRBJ2-2, the complete variable domain reads DTGVSQNPRHKITKRGQNVTFRCDPISEHNRLYWYRQTLGQGPEFLTYFQNEAQLEKSRLLSDRFSAERPKGSFSTLEIQRTEQGDSAMYLCASSPGIAGNTGELFFGEGSRLTVL.